What follows is one TCR beta chain and its context. What it binds is not known. These data come from a study of cytomegalovirus exposure and HLA in healthy donors. Primers included in the PCR were 60 Vbeta and 13 Jbeta primers. Measured with immunoSEQ multiplex PCR; TCRdb has only the in-frame clones, and not every one. The sample carries approximately 160,000 clones, around 75% recorded once. V shed 0 bases and J shed 3 bases, with 9 bases lying between them. Germline CDR1 is PRHDT and CDR2 is FYEKMQ (reference sequence). The CDR3 is 14 residues long. Study-level points and caveats: Presence/absence analyses took donor sequencing depth as roughly uniform.

Sequencing used PBMCs. This chain joins TRBV13 and TRBJ2-7; D is perhaps TRBD1 (5 bases). The source is a woman aged 45-60 years in good health and CMV-seropositive. CDR3 region: CASSLGQVGYEQYF. The CDR3, as DNA: TGTGCCAGCAGCTTAGGACAGGTGGGCTACGAGCAGTACTTC.